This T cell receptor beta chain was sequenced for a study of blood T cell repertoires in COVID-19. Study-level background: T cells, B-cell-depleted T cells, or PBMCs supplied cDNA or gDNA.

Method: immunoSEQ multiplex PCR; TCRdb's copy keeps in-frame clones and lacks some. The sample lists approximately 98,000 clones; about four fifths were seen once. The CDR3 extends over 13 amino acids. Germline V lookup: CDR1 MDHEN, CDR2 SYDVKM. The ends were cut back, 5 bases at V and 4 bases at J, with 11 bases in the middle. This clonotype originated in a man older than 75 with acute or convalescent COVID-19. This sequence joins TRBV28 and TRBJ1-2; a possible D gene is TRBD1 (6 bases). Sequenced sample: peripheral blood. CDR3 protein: CASSTGQLYGYTF. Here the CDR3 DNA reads TGTGCCAGCAGTACAGGACAGCTCTATGGCTACACCTTC.